A selection of T cell receptor beta chains follows, all from one sample in a study of cytomegalovirus exposure and HLA in healthy donors. The table came from immunoSEQ multiplex PCR; TCRdb's copy has only in-frame clones and leaves some out. Among under 150,000 clones listed, 60% to 85% were seen once. Sequenced input: PBMCs. Source of these receptors: a man between 18 and 29 years old in good health and CMV-seronegative. Both conserved end residues are part of each CDR3. The D gene is left open where the match is weak. Some rows mark clone size as missing; the rest say once, few, many or name a class of expanded clone.

>-|TRBV6-5|TRBJ1-1|-
TGTGCCGTCCAGGGTACGAACACTGAAGCTTTCTTT
CAVQGTNTEAFF
>TRBD1|TRBV5-4|TRBJ1-5|few
TGTGCCAGCAGCTTGAGGGGGCGCGGGGGCAATCAGCCCCAGCATTTT
CASSLRGRGGNQPQHF
>-|TRBV10-3|TRBJ1-1|-
TGTGCCATCAGCTCACAGGAAAACGCTGAAGCTTTCTTT
CAISSQENAEAFF
>TRBD1|TRBV19|TRBJ2-1|few
TGTGCCAGTAGTTGGCTTGCGGGACAGGGGACTTATGAGCAGTTCTTC
CASSWLAGQGTYEQFF
>-|TRBV4-2|TRBJ2-7|-
TGTGCCAGCAGCCAAGATTTGTCGGGCGAGCAGTACTTC
CASSQDLSGEQYF
>TRBD2|TRBV5-1|TRBJ2-7|-
TGCGCCAGCAGCTTAAAAGCGGGGCCCTACGAGCAGTACTTC
CASSLKAGPYEQYF
>TRBD1|TRBV19|TRBJ1-2|-
TGTGCCAGTAGTATCCTGGGACAGGGGTATGGCTACACCTTC
CASSILGQGYGYTF
>-|TRBV7-3|TRBJ2-2|few
TGTGCCAGCAGCTTAAGTCCGGGAGTGGGCACCGGGGAGCTGTTTTTT
CASSLSPGVGTGELFF
>-|TRBV27|TRBJ1-4|-
TGTGCCAGCGCTTTGGGGAGGAATGAAAAACTGTTTTTT
CASALGRNEKLFF
>-|TRBV11-2|TRBJ2-2|-
TGTGCCAGCAGCCCCCGGACAGAAACTCAATTTGGGGAGCTGTTTTTT
CASSPRTETQFGELFF
>-|TRBV5-1|TRBJ1-1|once
TGCGCCAGCAGCGTGGGCTTAAGGGGCACTGAAGCTTTCTTT
CASSVGLRGTEAFF